The T cell receptor (beta chain) described here comes from a study of blood T cell repertoires in COVID-19. Assignment of participants to cohorts was predicated upon participant-reported clinical history. Data came from immunoSEQ multiplex PCR; TCRdb stores just in-frame clones and leaves some out. Altogether 130,000 or so clones are present, less than 90% being singletons, with the ten largest covering roughly 3.5%. This TCR derives from a woman in her 30s who had recovered from COVID-19. The material sequenced was PBMCs or T cells enriched from blood (not recorded which).

For the CDR3, the DNA is TGTGCCATCAGTGAGTCGGGTAGCGGGATCCCCTCCTACGAGCAGTACTTC. It is translated as CAISESGSGIPSYEQYF. V gene TRBV10-3 combines with J gene TRBJ2-7; 8 nucleotides line up with TRBD2. Trimming cost V 0 bases and J 0 bases; bases outside gene matches: 7. Germline assignment: CDR1 ENHRY and CDR2 SYGVKD. CDR3 length: 17 amino acids.